The 7 T cell receptor beta chains in this list originate from one sample, sequenced in a study of shared clonotypes between healthy human individuals. Profiled with immunoSEQ multiplex PCR; TCRdb holds only in-frame clones, not every one. Among millions of clones listed, just over 90% were seen once. The sequenced material came from naive CD4+ T cells sorted from blood. The subset: CD45RA+ positively selected. The receptor source for this set is a man younger than 30 in good health.

The rearrangement joins TRBV6-5 to TRBJ2-5; TRBD2 aligns across 10 bases. The germline gives CDR1 MNHEY, CDR2 SVGAGI. CDR3 size: 15 residues. V lost 6 bases to trimming and J lost 1 base; unmatched junction nucleotides: 5. CDR3: CASSPSGGGQETQYF. The DNA for the CDR3 is TGTGCCAGCAGCCCCAGCGGGGGGGGCCAAGAGACCCAGTACTTC.

The CDR3, as DNA: TGTGCCACCAGCAGAGATCGCAGCTATGGCTACACCTTC. Its translation: CATSRDRSYGYTF. V and J are TRBV15 and TRBJ1-2; no firm D call. V was trimmed by 0 bases and J by 4 bases, leaving 6 bases between them. The germline gives CDR1 LNHNV, CDR2 YYDKDF (reference sequence). The CDR3 runs 13 residues.

The V and J genes are TRBV5-6 and TRBJ2-7; TRBD1 matches 7 bases. In germline, CDR1 is SGHDT, CDR2 YYEEEE. The J segment lost 2 bases and the V segment lost 1 base, leaving 3 bases of the junction unmatched. The CDR3 consists of 14 residues. CDR3 in DNA: TGTGCCAGCAGCTTGAGGGACAGAACCTACGAGCAGTACTTC. Translated, it gives CASSLRDRTYEQYF.

The chain uses TRBV19 and TRBJ2-7; 7 nucleotides match TRBD2. CDR1 is LNHDA, CDR2 SQIVND, per germline (reference sequence). Germline trimming cut 5 bases from V and 0 bases from J; bases unmatched to any gene: 13. The CDR3 sequence is 17 residues long. For the CDR3, the DNA is TGTGCCAGTAGTCCCGCCTGGGGAGCGGGGAACTCCTACGAGCAGTACTTC. As protein: CASSPAWGAGNSYEQYF.

As to this clone: The sample holds other DNA sequences that translate to the same CDR3. This chain joins TRBV7-2 and TRBJ2-7, with unresolved D. Germline V lookup: CDR1 SGHTA, CDR2 FQGNSA. Trimming stripped 8 bases from V and 3 bases from J, with 14 bases between. The CDR3 sequence is 13 residues long. The CDR3, as DNA: TGTGCCAGCTCCCTTGGTTCCGGCTACGAGCAGTACTTC. Translating gives CASSLGSGYEQYF.

This rearrangement joins TRBV6-1 to TRBJ1-2; no reliable D call. This CDR3 has 15 amino acids. Germline V gene data show CDR1 as MNHNS and CDR2 as SASEGT. The V end lost 8 bases, the J end lost 1 base, and 17 bases lay between the germline ends. The CDR3 reads CASVHRQRLNYGYTF. For the CDR3, the DNA is TGTGCCAGCGTGCACCGACAACGACTTAACTATGGCTACACCTTC.

The chain uses TRBV28 and TRBJ2-5; 9 bases agree with TRBD2. With 2 bases clipped from V and 7 bases from J, the junction kept 20 bases outside the gene matches. CDR3 size: 19 residues. From germline, CDR1 is MDHEN and CDR2 SYDVKM. This chain's CDR3 is CASSLRQGPLTSGPRTQYF. DNA of the CDR3: TGTGCCAGCAGTTTAAGGCAGGGGCCTTTGACTAGCGGTCCCAGGACCCAGTACTTC. Using reference TRBV28 and TRBJ2-5 for the parts outside the CDR3, the full variable domain is DVKVTQSSRYLVKRTGEKVFLECVQDMDHENMFWYRQDPGLGLRLIYFSYDVKMKEKGDIPEGYSVSREKKERFSLILESASTNQTSMYLCASSLRQGPLTSGPRTQYFGPGTRLLVL.